The 26 T cell receptor beta chains below were found in one sample sequenced in a study of blood T cell repertoires in COVID-19 (dated by TCRdb to about 2020). Library prep was done by the immunoSEQ multiplex PCR assay. TCRdb's version of the immuneACCESS table is confined to in-frame rearrangements and falls short of the full clone set. An unresolved V gene accounts for under half of the shortfall where checked; the remainder is of unknown origin. The sample table contains more than 110,000 clones; only one count was recorded for more than 80% of them. The ten largest clonotypes hold 5.5% to 8% of the sample. Material for sequencing was peripheral blood. These receptors were collected from a human donor in a cohort sampled during active COVID-19.

The chain employs TRBV6-5 and TRBJ1-3; D call uncertain. This CDR3 spans 16 amino acids. V was shortened by 0 bases and J by 0 bases, with 9 bases between the two germline ends. Germline V gene sequence: CDR1 MNHEY, CDR2 SVGAGI. CDR3 in DNA: TGTGCCAGCAGTTACTCGATGGGCAGCTCTGGAAACACCATATATTTT. Residues: CASSYSMGSSGNTIYF.

This rearrangement joins TRBV5-1 to TRBJ1-3; maybe TRBD1 (6 bases). Trimming took off 2 bases at V and 4 bases at J, with 7 bases between the two ends. This CDR3 has 13 amino acids. Germline CDR1 is SGHRS and CDR2 is YFSETQ. The CDR3 protein is CASSFTGGNTIYF. The DNA of the CDR3 is TGCGCCAGCAGCTTCACAGGGGGAAACACCATATATTTT.

This clone was counted once. This chain links TRBV7-2 with TRBJ2-3; TRBD1 aligns across 7 bases. The CDR3 is made up of 16 amino acids. CDR1 SGHTA and CDR2 FQGNSA come from the germline V gene. The J segment lost 0 bases and the V segment lost 5 bases, leaving 8 bases of the junction unmatched. CDR3 amino acids: CASSPRQGRSTDTQYF. The DNA of the CDR3 is TGTGCCAGCAGCCCCAGACAGGGCCGGAGCACAGATACGCAGTATTTT.

This clone was seen once. V is TRBV11-3 and J is TRBJ2-5; the D is unclear. CDR3 length equals 12 residues. The ends were cut back, 3 bases at V and 5 bases at J, with 7 bases in the middle. The V gene's germline CDR1 is SGHNT and CDR2 YENEEA. CDR3: CASSFDGETQYF. In DNA, the CDR3 is TGTGCCAGCAGCTTCGACGGGGAGACCCAGTACTTC.

The rearrangement joins TRBV25-1 to TRBJ1-3, with 8 positions matching TRBD1. This CDR3 comprises 16 residues. The V and J ends lost 4 bases and 3 bases, in that order; junction bases with no gene match: 8. CDR1 and CDR2 from the germline V gene are MGHDK and SYGVNS. This CDR3 reads CASSVGTGSVGNTIYF. In nucleotides, the CDR3 is TGTGCCAGCAGTGTCGGGACAGGATCGGTTGGAAACACCATATATTTT.

The J gene is TRBJ2-2, the V gene TRBV27, with D hard to call. The CDR3 consists of 14 residues. V was pared by 4 bases and J by 4 bases, with 10 bases between. CDR1 MNHEY and CDR2 SMNVEV come from the germline V gene (reference sequence). The CDR3 is CASSSYFSTGELFF. The CDR3 bases are TGTGCCAGCAGTTCGTACTTTAGCACCGGGGAGCTGTTTTTT.

V usage is TRBV4-2 and J usage is TRBJ2-2, with D possibly being TRBD2 (6 bases). V was shortened by 5 bases and J by 5 bases, with 15 bases between the two germline ends. This CDR3 spans 15 amino acids. Germline CDR1 LGHNA, CDR2 YNFKEQ. In DNA, the CDR3 is TGTGCCAGCAGCGACTCGGGCGGGGTTACCGGGGAGCTGTTTTTT. Translated: CASSDSGGVTGELFF.

This clone has only a few counts. The chain is built from TRBV6-5 and TRBJ1-3; 9 nucleotides match TRBD1. V lost 5 bases, J lost 1 base, and 3 bases stayed unmatched. The CDR3 extends over 15 amino acids. Germline V gene lookup returns CDR1 MNHEY and CDR2 SVGAGI. In DNA form, the CDR3 reads TGTGCCAGCAGTCCGACAGGGGGATCTGGAAACACCATATATTTT. It codes for CASSPTGGSGNTIYF.

This sequence joins TRBV7-9 and TRBJ1-3; D unclear. V dropped 1 base and J dropped 0 bases, with 4 bases sitting between them. This CDR3 comprises 14 residues. CDR1 and CDR2 (germline): SEHNR, FQNEAQ (reference sequence). CDR3 in amino acids: CASSLGLSGNTIYF. The CDR3 DNA follows: TGTGCCAGCAGCTTAGGTCTCTCTGGAAACACCATATATTTT.

The genes are TRBV6-5 and TRBJ2-1; 7 bases map to TRBD2. The J segment lost 3 bases and the V segment lost 10 bases, leaving 6 bases of the junction unmatched. The CDR3 totals 13 residues. Germline assignment: CDR1 MNHEY and CDR2 SVGAGI. The CDR3 DNA reads TGTGCCACCCTGCGCGGGGGCTACAATGAGCAGTTCTTC. Translated, it gives CATLRGGYNEQFF.

This clone was seen only once. The chain is built from TRBV19 and TRBJ2-5; D is uncertain. Trimming cost V 3 bases and J 1 base, with 15 bases left between them. The CDR3 runs to 16 residues. Per the germline V gene, CDR1 is LNHDA and CDR2 is SQIVND (reference sequence). The CDR3: CASSMFGRRGQETQYF. The CDR3 coding sequence is TGTGCCAGTAGTATGTTTGGCCGTCGTGGCCAAGAGACCCAGTACTTC.

The chain has TRBV5-4 and TRBJ2-5; a weak D match, TRBD2 (5 bases). The germline V and J ends were trimmed by 0 bases and 6 bases, with 9 bases remaining between them. The germline V gene has CDR1 SGHNT and CDR2 YYREEE (reference sequence). This CDR3 is 13 amino acids long. For the CDR3, the DNA is TGTGCCAGCAGCTTGGACGAGGGTCAGACCCAGTACTTC. Its protein product is CASSLDEGQTQYF.

This chain links TRBV15 with TRBJ2-3, with TRBD2 as a possible D gene (6 bases). Trimming took 8 bases from V and 3 from J, leaving 18 bases between them. From germline, CDR1 is LNHNV and CDR2 YYDKDF (reference sequence). This CDR3 spans 15 amino acids. CDR3 nucleotides: TGTGCCACCGGGCGCGGGGTGAGGTCGACAGATACGCAGTATTTT. It yields the protein CATGRGVRSTDTQYF.

The J gene is TRBJ2-6, the V gene TRBV7-8; no reliable D call. Germline CDR1 reads SGHVS; CDR2 reads FQNEAQ. CDR3 length equals 15 residues. Trimming cost V 0 bases and J 0 bases, with 3 bases left between them. The CDR3 loop is CASSLAISGANVLTF. The CDR3 bases are TGTGCCAGCAGCTTAGCTATCTCTGGGGCCAACGTCCTGACTTTC.

The chain is built from TRBV9 and TRBJ2-1; 8 bases map to TRBD2. Germline CDR1 is SGDLS and CDR2 is YYNGEE. V was clipped by 0 bases and J by 0 bases; unmatched bases: 2. The CDR3 contains 16 residues. This CDR3 reads CASSVGLAISYNEQFF. The CDR3 nucleotides are TGTGCCAGCAGCGTAGGACTAGCGATCTCCTACAATGAGCAGTTCTTC.

The rearrangement joins TRBV2 to TRBJ1-5; TRBD1 aligns across 8 bases. V trimming: 6 bases; J trimming: 2 bases; junction bases outside the gene matches: 3. This CDR3 region has 14 residues. From germline, CDR1 is SNHLY and CDR2 FYNNEI. In DNA, the CDR3 is TGTGCCAGCAGCGAGGGACAGGGCAATCAGCCCCAGCATTTT. Its translation is CASSEGQGNQPQHF.

This clone was detected only once. V is TRBV18 and J is TRBJ2-1; tentative D call: TRBD2 (7 bases). The V gene's germline CDR1 is KGHSH and CDR2 LQKENI. Deletions cut 3 bases from V and 5 bases from J, with 14 bases between. The CDR3 consists of 15 residues. Here the CDR3 DNA reads TGTGCCAGCTCACCCTCGGGGGGCCTGAACAATGAGCAGTTCTTC. This encodes CASSPSGGLNNEQFF.

Concerning this clone: The junction departs from the called germline gene at one end, perhaps through a read error. This sequence joins TRBV7-7 and TRBJ2-7; 8 bases are shared with TRBD1. The CDR3 runs to 15 residues. In germline, CDR1 is SSHAT, CDR2 FNYEAQ (reference sequence). CDR3 in amino acids: CASSLSPGGNDEQYF. CDR3 in DNA: TGTGCTAGCAGCTTATCCCCAGGGGGCAACGACGAGCAGTACTTC.

The V call is TRBV4-1, the J call TRBJ2-2; 8 bases map to TRBD2. Germline V gene lookup returns CDR1 MGHRA and CDR2 YSYEKL. This CDR3 has 16 amino acids. Germline trimming cut 4 bases from V and 3 bases from J; bases unmatched to any gene: 7. The CDR3 region has the DNA TGCGCCAGCAGCCGGGGTAGCGGGGCAGACACCGGGGAGCTGTTTTTT. It translates to CASSRGSGADTGELFF.

This clone occurred once. This chain links TRBV5-1 with TRBJ2-7, with no clear D. Trimming pared 1 base from V and 3 bases from J, leaving 11 bases between. The length of the CDR3 is 14 residues. Germline assignment: CDR1 SGHRS and CDR2 YFSETQ. The CDR3 protein is CASSLMGLVYEQYF. CDR3 in DNA: TGCGCCAGCAGCTTGATGGGCCTCGTCTACGAGCAGTACTTC.

This chain joins TRBV21-1 and TRBJ1-2. TRBV21-1 is a pseudogene locus. This CDR3 region has 12 residues. The CDR3 sequence: CASSKEGGGYTF. The CDR3 coding sequence is TGTGCCAGCAGCAAGGAGGGTGGTGGCTACACCTTC.

The chain combines TRBV6-2 or TRBV6-3 with TRBJ2-7; 8 bases match TRBD2. V trimming: 0 bases; J trimming: 0 bases; junction bases outside the gene matches: 7. This CDR3 is 17 amino acids long. Germline values: CDR1 MNHEY, CDR2 SVGEGT. Here the CDR3 DNA reads TGTGCCAGCAGTTACTCACGTAGCGGGGACCCCTCCTACGAGCAGTACTTC. Its protein is CASSYSRSGDPSYEQYF.

The chain carries TRBV7-9 and TRBJ1-4; D gene unclear. This CDR3 has 15 residues. Germline CDR1 reads SEHNR; CDR2 reads FQNEAQ (reference sequence). The V and J ends lost 5 bases and 2 bases respectively, with 12 bases between them. CDR3 loop: CASSMLPGTNEKLFF. The CDR3 nucleotides are TGTGCCAGCAGCATGCTTCCCGGGACTAATGAAAAACTGTTTTTT.

The chain links TRBV2 to TRBJ1-2; no definite D call. The CDR3 has 12 amino acids. Per germline, CDR1 SNHLY and CDR2 FYNNEI. Trimming left V 6 bases short and J 8 bases short, with 13 bases between. The CDR3 bases are TGTGCCAGCAGCCCCCGGGAACTCGGCTACACCTTC. Amino acids: CASSPRELGYTF. Using reference TRBV2 and TRBJ1-2 for the parts outside the CDR3, the full variable domain is EPEVTQTPSHQVTQMGQEVILRCVPISNHLYFYWYRQILGQKVEFLVSFYNNEISEKSEIFDDQFSVERPDGSNFTLKIRSTKLEDSAMYFCASSPRELGYTFGSGTRLTVV.

The table lists this clone with a few counts. The V call is TRBV7-8, the J call TRBJ2-7, with TRBD1 matching over 7 bases. Germline assignment: CDR1 SGHVS and CDR2 FQNEAQ. Trimming took 2 bases from V and 2 from J; bases not matched to a gene: 6. The CDR3 covers 15 residues. The CDR3 reads CASSLPTDRTYEQYF. CDR3 coding DNA: TGTGCCAGCAGCTTACCTACGGACAGGACCTACGAGCAGTACTTC.

The rearrangement links TRBV25-1 to TRBJ2-6, with 9 bases aligning to TRBD1. Germline V gene sequence: CDR1 MGHDK, CDR2 SYGVNS. Trimming at V came to 6 bases and at J to 1 base, leaving 4 bases not matched to a gene. The CDR3 length is 16 residues. CDR3 bases: TGTGCCAGCAGGGGACAGGGAATATCTGGGGCCAACGTCCTGACTTTC. Translating gives CASRGQGISGANVLTF.